The 15 T cell receptor beta chains below all came from one sample that was sequenced in a study of Ad26.COV2.S vaccination and SARS-CoV-2 variants. Stated treatment: some 19 received Ad26.COV2.S at low or high dose, single or two shots; several received placebo; per-sample allocation not given. On day 63 after the first injection, vaccine and placebo recipients gave samples. Clones were read by immunoSEQ multiplex PCR, and TCRdb kept only the in-frame ones, dropping some. Of about 250,000 clones listed, roughly 86% are singletons. Sequenced material: peripheral blood, taken in a trial of Ad26.COV2.S vaccine versus placebo. All receptors come from a person aged 18-60 years who received the Ad26.COV2.S COVID-19 vaccine or a placebo.

V is TRBV6-2 or TRBV6-3 and J is TRBJ2-5; possible D gene TRBD2, 7 bases. Between the trimmed V and J ends, which lost 6 bases and 1 base, there was a span of 21 bases. Germline V gene sequence: CDR1 MNHEY, CDR2 SVGEGT. CDR3 length: 17 residues. CDR3 nucleotide sequence: TGTGCCAGCAGCCTCCCCCTTGCGGGGGCGACCCAAGAGACCCAGTACTTC. Translating it yields CASSLPLAGATQETQYF.

Points on this clone: Other DNA sequences from this sample encode an identical CDR3 as well. CDR3 nucleotides: TGTGCCAGCAGCTCCGGGACTACAAGCACAGATACGCAGTATTTT. It yields the protein CASSSGTTSTDTQYF. This rearrangement joins TRBV5-4 to TRBJ2-3, with 7 nucleotides matching TRBD2. Germline loops: CDR1 SGHNT, CDR2 YYREEE (reference sequence). The CDR3 sequence is 15 residues long. V dropped 3 bases and J dropped 0; count of bases not matched to a gene: 4.

The chain links TRBV3-1 (or the pseudogene TRBV3-2) to TRBJ1-5, with D hard to call. The germline V and J ends were trimmed by 3 bases and 9 bases, with 12 bases remaining between them. This CDR3 is 13 amino acids long. The germline V gene has CDR1 LGHDT and CDR2 YNNKEL (reference sequence). The CDR3 here is CASSQPGAGPQHF. The CDR3 coding sequence is TGTGCCAGCAGCCAGCCGGGCGCGGGGCCCCAGCATTTT.

The chain recombines TRBV19 with TRBJ2-5; the match to TRBD2 covers 13 bases. The V segment lost 5 bases and the J segment 5 bases; nucleotides outside the gene matches: 5. The germline V gene encodes CDR1 LNHDA and CDR2 SQIVND (reference sequence). The CDR3 is made up of 15 amino acids. The CDR3 bases are TGTGCCAGTAGTGGACTAGCGGGAGTTGGCGAGACCCAGTACTTC. It codes for CASSGLAGVGETQYF.

This chain uses TRBV2 with TRBJ1-4, with TRBD1 as a possible D gene (6 bases). Germline V CDR1 and CDR2: SNHLY, FYNNEI. V lost 6 bases and J lost 3, with 20 bases in between. The CDR3 runs to 17 residues. The CDR3 here is CASSGTFTSGANEKLFF. The CDR3 DNA reads TGTGCCAGCAGCGGGACTTTTACCTCAGGGGCTAATGAAAAACTGTTTTTT.

The chain has TRBV10-3 and TRBJ1-4; maybe TRBD1 (5 bases). The CDR3 is 13 amino acids. Per germline, CDR1 ENHRY and CDR2 SYGVKD. Deletions cut 6 bases from V and 4 bases from J, with 9 bases between. The CDR3 sequence is CAISVDINEKLFF. In nucleotides, the CDR3 is TGTGCCATCAGCGTGGACATTAATGAAAAACTGTTTTTT.

The V gene is TRBV19, the J gene TRBJ1-1, with D tentatively TRBD1 (5 bases). CDR1 is LNHDA and CDR2 is SQIVND in the germline V gene (reference sequence). The length of the CDR3 is 14 residues. V lost 0 bases and J lost 4, with 9 bases in between. CDR3 DNA sequence: TGTGCCAGTAGTATAGAAGGGGAGGGCACTGAAGCTTTCTTT. Protein: CASSIEGEGTEAFF.

This clone has a handful of counts. This chain uses TRBV30 with TRBJ2-4; D gene uncertain. Trimming stripped 5 bases from V and 2 bases from J, with 10 bases between. The CDR3 is 13 residues long. Germline V gene lookup returns CDR1 GTSNPN and CDR2 SVGIG (reference sequence). The DNA of the CDR3 is TGTGCCTGGTCCCCAGGAACCAAAAACATTCAGTACTTC. Translated, it gives CAWSPGTKNIQYF.

The DNA for the CDR3 is TGTGCCAGCAGTACAGGGAAAAATCAGCCCCAGCATTTT. Protein sequence: CASSTGKNQPQHF. This rearrangement joins TRBV12-3 or TRBV12-4 to TRBJ1-5, with TRBD1 as a possible D gene (6 bases). Trimming took 5 bases from V and 4 from J, leaving 9 bases between them. The CDR3 has 13 amino acids.

The chain is built from TRBV7-9 and TRBJ1-2; TRBD1 aligns across 10 bases. Trimming took 1 base from V and 6 from J; bases not matched to a gene: 2. Germline loops: CDR1 SEHNR, CDR2 FQNEAQ (reference sequence). CDR3 length equals 14 residues. CDR3 sequence reads: CASSLEGTGDGYTF. The CDR3 region has the DNA TGTGCCAGCAGCTTAGAGGGGACAGGGGATGGCTACACCTTC.

The rearrangement joins TRBV6-5 to TRBJ1-2, with TRBD1 as a possible D gene (5 bases). The CDR3 is 15 residues long. Germline values: CDR1 MNHEY, CDR2 SVGAGI. Deletions cut 0 bases from V and 4 bases from J, with 12 bases between. CDR3 bases: TGTGCCAGCAGTTACTCGAAAGGGGCGGCCTATGGCTACACCTTC. The encoded protein is CASSYSKGAAYGYTF.

The J gene is TRBJ2-5, the V gene TRBV7-8, with 8 bases lining up with TRBD1. The CDR3 is 15 amino acids. Germline V gene sequence: CDR1 SGHVS, CDR2 FQNEAQ. The ends lost 4 bases at V and 5 bases at J; junction bases unmatched: 9. CDR3 DNA: TGTGCCAGCAGCTCCTGGACAGGGTCAGGGGAGACCCAGTACTTC. Protein: CASSSWTGSGETQYF.

Concerning this clone itself: This sample includes further DNA sequences coding for the same CDR3. The rearrangement links TRBV3-1 (or the pseudogene TRBV3-2) to TRBJ1-5; D not certain. Germline V gives CDR1 LGHDT, CDR2 YNNKEL (reference sequence). Trimming removed 0 bases at V and 4 bases at J, with 10 bases between. The CDR3 loop spans 15 amino acids. The CDR3 is CASSQEAAGNQPQHF. The DNA of the CDR3 is TGTGCCAGCAGCCAAGAAGCTGCGGGGAATCAGCCCCAGCATTTT.

This clone was observed a single time. In nucleotides, the CDR3 is TGTGCCAGCAGCCAAGTGGGGACTAGCGGGGGGGCCCCCCAAGAGACCCAGTACTTC. The encoded protein is CASSQVGTSGGAPQETQYF. This chain uses TRBV4-2 with TRBJ2-5; 16 bases line up with TRBD2. The germline CDR1 and CDR2 sequences are LGHNA and YNFKEQ. The CDR3 runs to 19 residues. V shed 1 base, J shed 1 base, and the junction held 6 bases outside the gene matches.

A note on this clone: Germline is not matched at one junction end, which may reflect a read error. V and J are TRBV6-1 and TRBJ2-7; perhaps TRBD1 as D (5 bases). Germline V CDR1 and CDR2: MNHNS, SASEGT. The CDR3 is 14 amino acids. CDR3 DNA sequence: TGTGCCAGCAGGGAAGGGGTATATAGGGACGAGCAGTACTTC. Translated, it gives CASREGVYRDEQYF.